This TCR beta chain was sequenced during a study of cytomegalovirus exposure and HLA in healthy donors. General study findings and limits: A reported reduction in N-insertions relative to the 666-donor mean was seen in an Asian-associated ancestry cluster in a later analysis. Later on, an analysis tied some 17,000 TCR beta sequences to HLA alleles at 0.05 false discovery rate.

V lost 0 bases and J 0 bases, leaving 11 bases between the germline ends. The CDR3 sequence is 16 residues long. Germline V gene lookup returns CDR1 SGHTA and CDR2 FQGNSA. In the PCR, 60 Vbeta and 13 Jbeta primers were used. Some clones are missing from TCRdb's copy, which holds only in-frame ones; the method was immunoSEQ multiplex PCR. This table has 90,000 to 100,000 clones, 77% appearing once. Points on this clone: Antigen: not known.

What was sequenced was PBMCs. The rearrangement links TRBV7-2 to TRBJ1-1; unclear D gene. This clonotype was obtained from a woman aged 40 to 50 in good health and CMV-seronegative. CDR3 in amino acids: CASSLALYGMNTEAFF. The CDR3 nucleotides read TGTGCCAGCAGCTTAGCCCTTTACGGTATGAACACTGAAGCTTTCTTT.